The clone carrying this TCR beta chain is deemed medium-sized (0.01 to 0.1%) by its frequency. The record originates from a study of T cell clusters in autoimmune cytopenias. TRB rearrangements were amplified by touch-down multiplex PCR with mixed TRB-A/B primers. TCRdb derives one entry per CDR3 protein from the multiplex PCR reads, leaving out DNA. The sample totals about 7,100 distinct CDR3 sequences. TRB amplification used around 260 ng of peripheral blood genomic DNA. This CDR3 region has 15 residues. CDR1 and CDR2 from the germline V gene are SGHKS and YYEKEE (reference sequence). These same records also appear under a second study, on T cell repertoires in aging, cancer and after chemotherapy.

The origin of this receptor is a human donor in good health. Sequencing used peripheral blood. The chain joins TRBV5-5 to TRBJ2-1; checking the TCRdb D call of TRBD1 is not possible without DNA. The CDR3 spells CASSFRQGSYNEQFF.